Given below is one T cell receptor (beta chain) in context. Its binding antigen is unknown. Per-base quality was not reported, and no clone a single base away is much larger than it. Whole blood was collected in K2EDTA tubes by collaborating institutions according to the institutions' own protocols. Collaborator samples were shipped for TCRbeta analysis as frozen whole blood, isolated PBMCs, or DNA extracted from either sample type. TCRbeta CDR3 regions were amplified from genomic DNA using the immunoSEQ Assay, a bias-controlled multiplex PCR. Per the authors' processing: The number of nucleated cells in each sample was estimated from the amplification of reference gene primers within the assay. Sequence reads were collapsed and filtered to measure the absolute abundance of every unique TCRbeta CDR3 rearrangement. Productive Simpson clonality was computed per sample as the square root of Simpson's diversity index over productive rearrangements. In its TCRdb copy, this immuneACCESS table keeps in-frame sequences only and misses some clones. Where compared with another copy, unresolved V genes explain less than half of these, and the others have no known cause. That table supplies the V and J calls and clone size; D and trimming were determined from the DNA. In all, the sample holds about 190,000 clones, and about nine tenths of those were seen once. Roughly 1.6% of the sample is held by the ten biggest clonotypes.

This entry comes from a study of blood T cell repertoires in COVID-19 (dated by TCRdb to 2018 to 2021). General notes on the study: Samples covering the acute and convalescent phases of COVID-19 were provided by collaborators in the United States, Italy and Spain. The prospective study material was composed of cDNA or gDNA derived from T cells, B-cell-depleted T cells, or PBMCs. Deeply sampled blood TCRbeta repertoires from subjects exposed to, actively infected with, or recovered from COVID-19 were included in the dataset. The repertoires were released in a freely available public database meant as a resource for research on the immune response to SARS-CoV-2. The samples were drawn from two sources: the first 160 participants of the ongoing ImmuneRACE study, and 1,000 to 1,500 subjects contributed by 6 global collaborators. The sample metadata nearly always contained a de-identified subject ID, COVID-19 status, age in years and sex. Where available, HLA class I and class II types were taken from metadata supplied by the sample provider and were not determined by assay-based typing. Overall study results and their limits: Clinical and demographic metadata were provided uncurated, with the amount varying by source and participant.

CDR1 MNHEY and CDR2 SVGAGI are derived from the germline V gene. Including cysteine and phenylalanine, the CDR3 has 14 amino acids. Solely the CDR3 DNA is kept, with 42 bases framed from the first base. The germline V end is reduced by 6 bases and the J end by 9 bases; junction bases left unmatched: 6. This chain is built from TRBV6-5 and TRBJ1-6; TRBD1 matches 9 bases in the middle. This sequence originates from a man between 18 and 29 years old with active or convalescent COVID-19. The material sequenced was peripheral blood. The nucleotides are TGTGCCAGCAGAAGGGGACAGGGCGGTTCACCCCTCCACTTT. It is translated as CASRRGQGGSPLHF.